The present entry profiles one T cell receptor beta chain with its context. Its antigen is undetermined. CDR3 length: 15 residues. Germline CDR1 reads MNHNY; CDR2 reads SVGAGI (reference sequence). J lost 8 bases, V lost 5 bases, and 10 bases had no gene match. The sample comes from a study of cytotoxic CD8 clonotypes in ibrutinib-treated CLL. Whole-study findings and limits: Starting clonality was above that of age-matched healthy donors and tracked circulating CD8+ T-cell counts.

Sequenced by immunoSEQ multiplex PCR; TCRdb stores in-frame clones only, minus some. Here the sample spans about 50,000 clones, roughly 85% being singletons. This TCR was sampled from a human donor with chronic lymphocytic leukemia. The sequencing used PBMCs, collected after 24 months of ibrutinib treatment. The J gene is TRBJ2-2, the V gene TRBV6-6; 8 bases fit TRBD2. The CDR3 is CASSNTGLVVGELFF. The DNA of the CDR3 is TGTGCCAGCAGTAATACGGGACTAGTAGTTGGGGAGCTGTTTTTT.